A selection of T cell receptor beta chains follows, all from one sample in a study of shared clonotypes between healthy human individuals. The table came from immunoSEQ multiplex PCR; TCRdb's copy has only in-frame clones and leaves some out. The sample gives over a million clones, about 96% of which show up once; over 1% is in the top ten. The source material was naive CD4+ T cells sorted from blood. These receptor sequences come from a man aged 25-40 years in good health. CDR3s include the opening cysteine and the closing phenylalanine or tryptophan. The order of the fields is D gene, clone size, V gene, J gene, CDR3 DNA, CDR3 protein. A D gene is named only where the DNA matches it firmly. Clone sizes are given selectively: once, few, many, or a class where the clone is expanded.

.,.,TRBV27,TRBJ1-5,TGTGCCAGCAGTTCCCGGCTTGGGCCCCATCAGCCCCAGCATTTT,CASSSRLGPHQPQHF
.,.,TRBV4-2,TRBJ2-3,TGTGCCAGCAGCCCCCAAAATAGTCCCACAGATACGCAGTATTTT,CASSPQNSPTDTQYF
.,.,TRBV11-3,TRBJ2-3,TGTGCCAGCAGCTTGTCCGACGCCACAGATACGCAGTATTTT,CASSLSDATDTQYF
.,once,TRBV27,TRBJ2-7,TGTGCCAGCAGTTTCCGGGTTCCCTCCTACGAGCAGTACTTC,CASSFRVPSYEQYF
TRBD2,once,TRBV10-2,TRBJ2-5,TGCGCCACCTATCGCGGGAGGGGGCAAGAGACCCAGTACTTC,CATYRGRGQETQYF
.,.,TRBV27,TRBJ2-7,TGTGCCAGCAGTTTCCTTTTGTTACGGGGACAAATTTCCTACGAGCAGTACTTC,CASSFLLLRGQISYEQYF
.,.,TRBV10-3,TRBJ2-3,TGTGCCATCAAGGGTCGGGGAACTAGCACAGATACGCAGTATTTT,CAIKGRGTSTDTQYF
.,.,TRBV29-1,TRBJ2-2,TGCAGCGTTGGTCGAGGAAACACCGGGGAGCTGTTTTTT,CSVGRGNTGELFF
TRBD2,.,TRBV28,TRBJ2-7,TGTGCCAGCAAAAATCTAGCGGGAGGCCTCTACGAGCAGTACTTC,CASKNLAGGLYEQYF
.,.,TRBV5-4,TRBJ2-3,TGTGCCAGCAGCTTGGAGGGACTCCGCACAGATACGCAGTATTTT,CASSLEGLRTDTQYF
.,.,TRBV6-6,TRBJ2-1,TGTGCCAGCAGTTACGGCTCCTCGAGTGAGCAGTTCTTC,CASSYGSSSEQFF
TRBD2,.,TRBV7-8,TRBJ2-3,TGTGCCAGCACCAAAAGCAGGAGCGGGGGAGGAGATACGCAGTATTTT,CASTKSRSGGGDTQYF
TRBD2,.,TRBV19,TRBJ2-7,TGTGCCAGTAGACCCCTAGCGGGCCACTCCTACGAGCAGTACTTC,CASRPLAGHSYEQYF
.,once,TRBV7-8,TRBJ2-5,TGTGCCAGCAGCTTACAGCCGACTCGGGAGACCCAGTACTTC,CASSLQPTRETQYF
TRBD1,.,TRBV4-1,TRBJ2-1,TGCGCCAGCAGCCAAGATGCGGCGCAGGGGGTTCTGGTAAAGCAGTTCTTC,CASSQDAAQGVLVKQFF
.,.,TRBV28,TRBJ2-7,TGTGCCAGCAGTCAACGGTGGCAGGGCACCTACGAGCAGTACTTC,CASSQRWQGTYEQYF
TRBD1,.,TRBV18,TRBJ2-7,TGTGCCAGCTCACCACTACCATCATGGACAGGGAGCTCCTACGAGCAGTACTTC,CASSPLPSWTGSSYEQYF
.,.,TRBV18,TRBJ1-4,TGTGCCAGCTCACTTGCGGGACAAGATGAAAAACTGTTTTTT,CASSLAGQDEKLFF
.,.,TRBV28,TRBJ2-7,TGTGCCAGCAGCCACCAGGGGCTATCCTACGAGCAGTACTTC,CASSHQGLSYEQYF
.,.,TRBV2,TRBJ2-7,TGTGCCAGCAGTCCCAGCGGCCTAACCTACGAGCAGTACTTC,CASSPSGLTYEQYF
.,.,TRBV19,TRBJ2-7,TGTGCCAGTAGGGGGGTATACGAGCAGTACTTC,CASRGVYEQYF
.,.,TRBV9,TRBJ2-7,TGTGCCAGCAGCGTAGATGGGACCCCCTACGAGCAGTACTTC,CASSVDGTPYEQYF
TRBD2,.,TRBV7-2,TRBJ2-1,TGTGCCAGCAGACTAGCGGGAGGCAATGAGCAGTTCTTC,CASRLAGGNEQFF